These 10 T cell receptor beta chains originate from one sample sequenced in a study of T cells after yellow fever vaccination (dated by TCRdb to between 2018 and 2021). In the paper's terms, the treatment or condition label means: live attenuated yellow fever vaccine strain. Library method: 5' RACE. Data came from an Illumina HiSeq 2500. TCRdb redid the processing of the public reads, applying fastp at Q25 and MiXCR, and retained in-frame beta chains. One record per CDR3 amino acid sequence lists the most common genes and DNA. The sample records roughly 520,000 distinct CDR3 sequences, just over 20% of which are singletons. The ten largest clones represent roughly a sixth of the sample. The sample in question was PBMCs, obtained approximately 20 days after the first yellow fever vaccination. Receptor source: a man aged 18 to 29 who received the YFV17D yellow fever vaccine.

This clonotype was counted a few times. This sequence joins TRBV27 and TRBJ2-5, with 9 bases that match TRBD2. The CDR3 sequence is 14 residues long. V was clipped by 3 bases and J by 6 bases; unmatched bases: 5. Germline V gene data show CDR1 as MNHEY and CDR2 as SMNVEV (reference sequence). CDR3 sequence: CASSFGLAWKTQYF. Here the CDR3 DNA reads TGTGCCAGCAGTTTTGGACTAGCGTGGAAGACCCAGTACTTC.

This CDR3 reads CSVLDRGGAYEQYF. The CDR3 region has the DNA TGCAGCGTTCTTGACAGGGGTGGTGCCTACGAGCAGTACTTC. The rearrangement joins TRBV29-1 to TRBJ2-7; 8 bases are a match to TRBD1. This CDR3 region has 14 residues. Germline values: CDR1 SQVTM, CDR2 ANQGSEA. J gave up 2 bases and V 5 bases, and 8 bases lay outside the gene matches.

In its sample, this clonotype was seen a few times. The rearrangement links TRBV5-5 to TRBJ1-6, with D tentatively TRBD1 (5 bases). The CDR3 has 15 residues. Per the germline V gene, CDR1 is SGHKS and CDR2 is YYEKEE (reference sequence). The V and J ends lost 2 bases and 9 bases respectively, with 15 bases between them. CDR3 DNA: TGTGCCAGCAGCTTCGGGGAGCGCGGGGGTTCACCCCTCCACTTT. It yields the protein CASSFGERGGSPLHF.

This clonotype was observed a few times. V gene TRBV6-1 combines with J gene TRBJ2-7, with D possibly being TRBD1 (9 bases). The CDR3 extends over 14 amino acids. V lost 7 bases and J 7 bases, leaving 20 bases between the germline ends. CDR1 and CDR2 (germline): MNHNS, SASEGT. The CDR3 here is CASTRGGTGIEQYF. CDR3 bases: TGTGCCAGCACCCGGGGGGGGACAGGGATTGAGCAGTACTTC.

The CDR3 spells CASRDPEETQYF. CDR3 nucleotides: TGTGCCAGCCGGGACCCGGAGGAGACCCAGTACTTC. The genes are TRBV6-2 or TRBV6-3 and TRBJ2-5; D assignment may be TRBD1 or TRBD2 (5 bases each). The length of the CDR3 is 12 residues. Deletions cut 8 bases from V and 5 bases from J, with 12 bases between. In germline, CDR1 is MNHEY, CDR2 SVGEGT.

The rearrangement uses TRBV29-1 and TRBJ1-1, with TRBD1 matching over 7 bases. Germline V CDR1 and CDR2: SQVTM, ANQGSEA. CDR3 length: 15 residues. V dropped 7 bases and J dropped 0; count of bases not matched to a gene: 11. DNA of the CDR3: TGCAGCGCCCCCAGGGGGGGACAGCTGAACACTGAAGCTTTCTTT. This sequence encodes CSAPRGGQLNTEAFF.

This rearrangement joins TRBV7-6 to TRBJ2-1; D might be TRBD2 (6 bases). This CDR3 contains 14 residues. The germline V gene encodes CDR1 SGHVS and CDR2 FNYEAQ. With 5 bases removed from V and 4 bases from J, the gap between germline ends came to 12 bases. CDR3 in amino acids: CASSLDGGYNEQFF. The CDR3 DNA follows: TGTGCCAGCAGCCTCGACGGGGGATACAATGAGCAGTTCTTC.

This chain uses TRBV14 with TRBJ2-2; 7 bases fit TRBD2. Trimming cost V 0 bases and J 5 bases; bases outside gene matches: 12. The CDR3 covers 18 residues. In germline, CDR1 is SGHDN, CDR2 FVKESK. The CDR3 loop reads CASSQDPQGLAATGELFF. The CDR3 DNA reads as TGTGCCAGCAGCCAAGATCCCCAAGGCCTAGCGGCAACCGGGGAGCTGTTTTTT.

In its sample, this clonotype was seen a few times. The J gene is TRBJ2-5, the V gene TRBV29-1; 7 nucleotides match TRBD1. Trimming at V came to 1 base and at J to 5 bases, leaving 10 bases not matched to a gene. The CDR3 sequence is 15 residues long. Germline CDR1 reads SQVTM; CDR2 reads ANQGSEA. The DNA of the CDR3 is TGCAGCGTTGAAGGAGAGACAGGGCTTTCGGAGACCCAGTACTTC. It codes for CSVEGETGLSETQYF.

This clonotype was detected only a few times. In DNA, the CDR3 is TGTGCCAGCAGCTTGGGGCCGGTAGAAATGGGTTTAGGGACCCAGTACTTC. Protein: CASSLGPVEMGLGTQYF. The V and J genes are TRBV5-5 and TRBJ2-5; the D is unclear. The CDR3 is made up of 17 amino acids. The germline gives CDR1 SGHKS, CDR2 YYEKEE (reference sequence). Trimming cost V 0 bases and J 7 bases, with 22 bases left between them.